This TCR beta chain is drawn from a study of T cell changes during pregnancy in multiple sclerosis. Clones were read by immunoSEQ multiplex PCR, and TCRdb kept only the in-frame ones, dropping some. The table records more than 40,000 clones, 80% to 95% of them present only once. Between the trimmed V and J ends, which lost 4 bases and 0 bases, there was a span of 17 bases. The CDR3 is 16 amino acids. Germline V gene sequence: CDR1 SGHRS, CDR2 YFSETQ. The sequence derives from a female donor with multiple sclerosis, enrolled in a pregnancy study. V gene TRBV5-1 combines with J gene TRBJ2-7, with D possibly being TRBD1 (6 bases). Source: CD8+ T cells from peripheral blood mononuclear cells, taken after pregnancy. CDR3 region: CASSPNAMGASYEQYF. The CDR3 coding sequence is TGCGCCAGCAGCCCCAATGCTATGGGGGCCTCCTACGAGCAGTACTTC.